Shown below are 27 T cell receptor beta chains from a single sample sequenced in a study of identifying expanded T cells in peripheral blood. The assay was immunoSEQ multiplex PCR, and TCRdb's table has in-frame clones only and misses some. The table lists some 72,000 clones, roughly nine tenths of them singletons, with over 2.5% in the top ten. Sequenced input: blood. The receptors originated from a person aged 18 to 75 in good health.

CDR3 nucleotide sequence: TGTGCCAGCTCACCTAACCAGGGGGCTTACGAGCAGTACTTC. The encoded protein is CASSPNQGAYEQYF. The chain combines TRBV18 with TRBJ2-7; 8 bases align to TRBD1. J was trimmed by 4 bases and V by 3 bases; bases with no gene match: 5. Germline-derived CDR1 and CDR2 are KGHSH and LQKENI. The CDR3 runs 14 residues.

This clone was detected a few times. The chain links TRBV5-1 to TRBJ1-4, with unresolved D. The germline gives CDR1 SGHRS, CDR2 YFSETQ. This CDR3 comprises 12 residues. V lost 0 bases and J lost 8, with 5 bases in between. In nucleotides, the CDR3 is TGCGCCAGCAGCTTGGACAGCGAAAAACTGTTTTTT. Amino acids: CASSLDSEKLFF.

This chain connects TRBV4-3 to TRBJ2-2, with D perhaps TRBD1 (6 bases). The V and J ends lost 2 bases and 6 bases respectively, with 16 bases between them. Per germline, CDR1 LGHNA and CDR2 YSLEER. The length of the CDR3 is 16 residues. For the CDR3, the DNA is TGCGCCAGCAGCCAATTCCCAGGGGTAGAGGCCGGGGAGCTGTTTTTT. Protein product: CASSQFPGVEAGELFF.

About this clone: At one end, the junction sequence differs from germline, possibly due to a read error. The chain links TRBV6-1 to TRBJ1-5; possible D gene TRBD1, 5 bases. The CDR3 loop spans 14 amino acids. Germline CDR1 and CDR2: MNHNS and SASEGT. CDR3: CASSQAGLNQPQHF. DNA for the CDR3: TGTGCCAGCAGTCAAGCGGGGCTTAATCAGCCCCAGCATTTT.

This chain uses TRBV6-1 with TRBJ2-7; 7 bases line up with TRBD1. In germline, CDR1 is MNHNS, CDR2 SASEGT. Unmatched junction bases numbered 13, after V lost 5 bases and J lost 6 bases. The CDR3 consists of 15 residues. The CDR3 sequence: CASSSHDRVQGEQYF. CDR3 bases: TGTGCCAGCAGTTCCCATGACAGGGTTCAAGGCGAGCAGTACTTC.

CDR3 sequence (DNA): TGTGCCAGCAGCCCCCCCGGGGGTCCCCCCGAGCAGTTCTTC. The encoded protein is CASSPPGGPPEQFF. The rearrangement links TRBV13 to TRBJ2-1; tentative D call: TRBD2 (6 bases). The CDR3 is 14 residues long. The ends were cut back, 5 bases at V and 10 bases at J, with 18 bases in the middle. The germline gives CDR1 PRHDT, CDR2 FYEKMQ (reference sequence).

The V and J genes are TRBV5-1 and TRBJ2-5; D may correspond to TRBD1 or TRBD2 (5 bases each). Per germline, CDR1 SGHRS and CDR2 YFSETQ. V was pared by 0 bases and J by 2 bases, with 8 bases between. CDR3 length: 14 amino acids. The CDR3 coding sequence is TGCGCCAGCAGCTTGGATTGGGGGCAAGAGACCCAGTACTTC. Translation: CASSLDWGQETQYF.

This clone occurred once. The CDR3 sequence is CASRLEGAGANVLTF. The CDR3 DNA sequence: TGTGCCAGCAGGTTAGAGGGTGCTGGGGCCAACGTCCTGACTTTC. The gene calls are TRBV27 and TRBJ2-6; the D gene is possibly TRBD2 (5 bases). This CDR3 contains 15 residues. Germline V gene data show CDR1 as MNHEY and CDR2 as SMNVEV (reference sequence). Trimming took off 6 bases at V and 2 bases at J, with 11 bases between the two ends.

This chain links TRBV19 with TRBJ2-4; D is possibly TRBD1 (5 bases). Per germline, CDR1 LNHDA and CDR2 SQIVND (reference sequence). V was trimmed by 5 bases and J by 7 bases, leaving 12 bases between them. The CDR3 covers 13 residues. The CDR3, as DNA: TGTGCCAGTAGTGGACAAGGAATCAACATTCAGTACTTC. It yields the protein CASSGQGINIQYF.

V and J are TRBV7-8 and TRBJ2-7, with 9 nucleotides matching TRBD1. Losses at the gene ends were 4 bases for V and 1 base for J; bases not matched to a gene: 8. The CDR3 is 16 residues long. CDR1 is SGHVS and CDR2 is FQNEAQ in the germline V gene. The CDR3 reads CASSSKRDRDSYEQYF. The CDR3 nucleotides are TGTGCCAGCAGCTCGAAAAGGGACAGGGATTCCTACGAGCAGTACTTC.

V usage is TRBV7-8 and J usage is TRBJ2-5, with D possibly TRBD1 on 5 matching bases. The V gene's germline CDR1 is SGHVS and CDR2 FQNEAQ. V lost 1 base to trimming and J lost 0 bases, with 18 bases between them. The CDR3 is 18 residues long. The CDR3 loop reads CASSLVQGWAGDQETQYF. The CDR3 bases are TGTGCCAGCAGCTTAGTCCAGGGATGGGCCGGAGACCAAGAGACCCAGTACTTC.

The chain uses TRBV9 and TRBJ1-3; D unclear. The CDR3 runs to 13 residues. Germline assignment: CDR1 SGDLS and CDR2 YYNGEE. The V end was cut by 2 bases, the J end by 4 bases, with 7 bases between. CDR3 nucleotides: TGTGCCAGCAGCGTGAATGCAGGAAACACCATATATTTT. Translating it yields CASSVNAGNTIYF. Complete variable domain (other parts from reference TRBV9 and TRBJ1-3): DSGVTQTPKHLITATGQRVTLRCSPRSGDLSVYWYQQSLDQGLQFLIQYYNGEERAKGNILERFSAQQFPDLHSELNLSSLELGDSALYFCASSVNAGNTIYFGEGSWLTVV.

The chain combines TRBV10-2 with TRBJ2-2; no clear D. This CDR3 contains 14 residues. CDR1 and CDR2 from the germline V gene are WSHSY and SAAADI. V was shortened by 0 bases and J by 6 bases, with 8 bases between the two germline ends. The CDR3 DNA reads TGCGCCAGCAGTGAGTCCACCCTCGCCGGGGAGCTGTTTTTT. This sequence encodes CASSESTLAGELFF.

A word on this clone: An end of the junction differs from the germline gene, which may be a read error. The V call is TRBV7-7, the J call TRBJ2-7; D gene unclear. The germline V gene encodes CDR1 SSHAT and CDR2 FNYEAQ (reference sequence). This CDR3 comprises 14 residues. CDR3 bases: TGTGCTAGCAGCTTCTCGGCCACTTCGCTCGAGCAGTACTTC. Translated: CASSFSATSLEQYF.

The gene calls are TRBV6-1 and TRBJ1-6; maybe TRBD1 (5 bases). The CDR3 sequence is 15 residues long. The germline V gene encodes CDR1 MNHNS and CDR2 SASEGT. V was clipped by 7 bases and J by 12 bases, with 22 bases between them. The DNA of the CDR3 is TGTGCCAGCACCTCACAGGTTTCTAAACGGGTACCCCTCCACTTT. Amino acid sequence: CASTSQVSKRVPLHF.

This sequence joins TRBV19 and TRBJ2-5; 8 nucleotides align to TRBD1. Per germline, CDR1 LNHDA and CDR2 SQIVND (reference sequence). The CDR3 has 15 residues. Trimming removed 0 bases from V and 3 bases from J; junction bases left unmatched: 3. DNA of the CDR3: TGTGCCAGTAGTATAGATCAGGGGGCAGAAGAGACCCAGTACTTC. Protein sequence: CASSIDQGAEETQYF.

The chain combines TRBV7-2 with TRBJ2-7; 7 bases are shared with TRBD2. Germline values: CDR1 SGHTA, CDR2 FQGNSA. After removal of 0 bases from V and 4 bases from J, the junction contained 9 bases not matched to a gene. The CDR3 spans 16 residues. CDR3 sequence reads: CASSLALASGAYEQYF. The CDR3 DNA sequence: TGTGCCAGCAGCTTAGCACTAGCGAGCGGGGCATACGAGCAGTACTTC.

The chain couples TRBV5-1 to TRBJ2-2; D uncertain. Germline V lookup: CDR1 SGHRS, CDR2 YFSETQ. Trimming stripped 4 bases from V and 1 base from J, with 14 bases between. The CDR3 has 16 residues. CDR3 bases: TGCGCCAGCAGCCACTCAGTAGGCGGGAACACCGGGGAGCTGTTTTTT. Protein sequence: CASSHSVGGNTGELFF.

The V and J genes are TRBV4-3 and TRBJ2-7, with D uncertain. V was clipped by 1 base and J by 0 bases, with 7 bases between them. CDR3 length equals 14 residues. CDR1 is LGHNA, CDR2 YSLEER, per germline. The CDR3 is CASSQARSSYEQYF. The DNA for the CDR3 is TGCGCCAGCAGCCAAGCTCGGAGCTCCTACGAGCAGTACTTC.

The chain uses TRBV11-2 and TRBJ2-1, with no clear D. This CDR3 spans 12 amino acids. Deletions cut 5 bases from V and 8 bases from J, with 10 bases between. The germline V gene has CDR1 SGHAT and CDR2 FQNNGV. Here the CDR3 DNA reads TGTGCCAGCAGCCCAGGATACGATGAGCAGTTCTTC. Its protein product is CASSPGYDEQFF.

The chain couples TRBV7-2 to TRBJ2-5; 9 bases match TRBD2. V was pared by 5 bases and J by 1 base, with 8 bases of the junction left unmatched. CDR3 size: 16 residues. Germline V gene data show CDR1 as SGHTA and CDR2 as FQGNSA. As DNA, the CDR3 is TGTGCCAGCAGCCAGGGACTAGCCCCTTCCCAAGAGACCCAGTACTTC. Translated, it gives CASSQGLAPSQETQYF.

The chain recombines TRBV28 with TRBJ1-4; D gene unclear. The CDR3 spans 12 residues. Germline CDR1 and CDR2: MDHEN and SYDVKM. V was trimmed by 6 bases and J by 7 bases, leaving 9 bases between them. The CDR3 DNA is TGTGCCAGCAGCCGGTCAGGTGAAAAACTGTTTTTT. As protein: CASSRSGEKLFF. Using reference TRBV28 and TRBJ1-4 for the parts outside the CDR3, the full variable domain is DVKVTQSSRYLVKRTGEKVFLECVQDMDHENMFWYRQDPGLGLRLIYFSYDVKMKEKGDIPEGYSVSREKKERFSLILESASTNQTSMYLCASSRSGEKLFFGSGTQLSVL.

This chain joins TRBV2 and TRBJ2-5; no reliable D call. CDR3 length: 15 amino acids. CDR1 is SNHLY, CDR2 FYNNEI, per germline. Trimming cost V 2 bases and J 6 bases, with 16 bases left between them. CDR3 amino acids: CASSELAARGKTQYF. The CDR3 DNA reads TGTGCCAGCAGTGAATTGGCAGCCCGTGGGAAGACCCAGTACTTC.

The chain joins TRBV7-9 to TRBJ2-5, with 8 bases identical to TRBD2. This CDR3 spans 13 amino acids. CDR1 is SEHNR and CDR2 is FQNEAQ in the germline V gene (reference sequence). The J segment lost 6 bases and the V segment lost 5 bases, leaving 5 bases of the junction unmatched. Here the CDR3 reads CASSSGGLKTQYF. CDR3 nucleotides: TGTGCCAGCAGCAGCGGGGGATTGAAGACCCAGTACTTC.

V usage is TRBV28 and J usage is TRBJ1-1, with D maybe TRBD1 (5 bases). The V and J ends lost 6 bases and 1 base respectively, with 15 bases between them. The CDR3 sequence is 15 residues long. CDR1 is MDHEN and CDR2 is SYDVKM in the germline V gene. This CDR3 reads CASRLTGAPNTEAFF. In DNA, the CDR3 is TGTGCCAGCAGATTAACCGGGGCTCCGAACACTGAAGCTTTCTTT.

The CDR3 loop reads CASSFLAENYEQYF. The CDR3 DNA reads as TGTGCCAGCAGCTTCCTAGCGGAAAACTACGAGCAGTACTTC. The chain combines TRBV7-2 with TRBJ2-7; the match to TRBD2 covers 7 bases. V was pared by 3 bases and J by 3 bases, with 5 bases of the junction left unmatched. Germline-derived CDR1 and CDR2 are SGHTA and FQGNSA. The CDR3 has 14 residues.

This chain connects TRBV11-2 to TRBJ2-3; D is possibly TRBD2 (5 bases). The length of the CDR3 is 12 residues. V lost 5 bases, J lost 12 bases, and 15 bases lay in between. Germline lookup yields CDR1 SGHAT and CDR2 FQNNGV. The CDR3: CASSLIEEVQYF. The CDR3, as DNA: TGTGCCAGCAGCCTAATAGAGGAGGTCCAGTATTTT.